The next 2 T cell receptor beta chains were all read from a single sample in a study of blood T cell repertoires in COVID-19. Here immunoSEQ multiplex PCR was the method, and the copy in TCRdb shows in-frame clones only, minus some. The table lists about 270,000 clones, around 84% of them singletons. The specimen sequenced was PBMCs or T cells enriched from blood (not recorded which). The receptor set was obtained from a man between 18 and 35 years old who had recovered from COVID-19.

This clone was picked up a small number of times. The chain combines TRBV5-4 with TRBJ2-1; 7 bases are a match to TRBD1. CDR3 length: 16 residues. The J segment lost 4 bases and the V segment lost 4 bases, leaving 11 bases of the junction unmatched. Per germline, CDR1 SGHNT and CDR2 YYREEE (reference sequence). CDR3 region: CASSPDRERFYNEQFF. The CDR3 bases are TGTGCCAGCAGCCCCGACAGGGAGAGATTTTACAATGAGCAGTTCTTC.

The chain combines TRBV6-6 with TRBJ2-1, with D perhaps TRBD2 (5 bases). The V end lost 6 bases, the J end lost 0 bases, and 15 bases lay between the germline ends. Germline loops: CDR1 MNHNY, CDR2 SVGAGI (reference sequence). The CDR3 is 16 residues long. CDR3 bases: TGTGCCAGCAGCCCAACCGGGCGGGCCTCCTACAATGAGCAGTTCTTC. Translation: CASSPTGRASYNEQFF.